This TCR beta chain was profiled in a study of T-cell memory formation after mild COVID-19. MiXCR, run by TCRdb on the 5' RACE reads, gives a single entry per CDR3 protein. The sample contains 300,000 to 400,000 distinct CDR3 sequences, approximately 27% of which appear only once. The germline V and J ends were trimmed by 6 bases and 0 bases, with 13 bases remaining between them. CDR3 length: 15 residues. Sequenced: PBMCs or a T cell subset sorted from them (not recorded which). The TCR was taken from an adult woman who had mild COVID-19 (a few samples of this study predate the infection). Cell type and time point are not known. V gene TRBV12-3 or TRBV12-4 combines with J gene TRBJ2-3, with a tentative D call TRBD1 (6 bases). The chain's CDR3 is CASRPTGTSTDTQYF. CDR3 DNA: TGTGCCAGCAGACCAACAGGGACCAGCACAGATACGCAGTATTTT.